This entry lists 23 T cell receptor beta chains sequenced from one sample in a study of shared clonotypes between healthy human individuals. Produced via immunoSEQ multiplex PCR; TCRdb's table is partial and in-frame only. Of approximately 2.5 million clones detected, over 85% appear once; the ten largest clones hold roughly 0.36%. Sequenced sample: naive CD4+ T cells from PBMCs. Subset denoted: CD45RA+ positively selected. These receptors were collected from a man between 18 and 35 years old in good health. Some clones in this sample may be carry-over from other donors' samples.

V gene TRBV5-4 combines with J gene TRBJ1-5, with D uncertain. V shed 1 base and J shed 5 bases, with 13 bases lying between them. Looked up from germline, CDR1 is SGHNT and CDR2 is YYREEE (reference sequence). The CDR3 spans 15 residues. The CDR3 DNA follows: TGTGCCAGCAGCTTGAGGGTGGGAGAAGATCAGCCCCAGCATTTT. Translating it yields CASSLRVGEDQPQHF.

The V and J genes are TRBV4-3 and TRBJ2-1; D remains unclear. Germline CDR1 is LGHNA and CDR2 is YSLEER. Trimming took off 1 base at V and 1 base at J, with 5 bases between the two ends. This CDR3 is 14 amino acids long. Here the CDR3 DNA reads TGCGCCAGCAGCCAAGGGGCATCCTACAATGAGCAGTTCTTC. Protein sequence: CASSQGASYNEQFF.

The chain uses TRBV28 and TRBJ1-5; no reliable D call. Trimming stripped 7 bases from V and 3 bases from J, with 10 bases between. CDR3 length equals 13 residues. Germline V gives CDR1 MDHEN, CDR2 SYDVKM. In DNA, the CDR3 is TGTGCCAGCACATGGGTAGACAATCAGCCCCAGCATTTT. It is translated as CASTWVDNQPQHF.

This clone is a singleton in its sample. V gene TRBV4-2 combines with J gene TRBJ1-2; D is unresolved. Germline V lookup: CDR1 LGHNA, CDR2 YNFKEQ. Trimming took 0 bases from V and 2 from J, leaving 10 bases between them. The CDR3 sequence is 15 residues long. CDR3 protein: CASSQEILSNYGYTF. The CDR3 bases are TGTGCCAGCAGCCAAGAAATCTTGTCCAACTATGGCTACACCTTC.

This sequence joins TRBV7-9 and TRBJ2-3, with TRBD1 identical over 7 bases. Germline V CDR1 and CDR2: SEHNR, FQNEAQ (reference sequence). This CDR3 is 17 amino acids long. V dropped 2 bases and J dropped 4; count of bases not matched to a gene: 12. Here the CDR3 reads CASSLPNRGSRSDTQYF. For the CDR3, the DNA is TGTGCCAGCAGCTTACCTAACAGGGGTAGTCGTTCAGATACGCAGTATTTT. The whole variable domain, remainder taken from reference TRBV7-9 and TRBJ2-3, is DTGVSQNPRHKITKRGQNVTFRCDPISEHNRLYWYRQTLGQGPEFLTYFQNEAQLEKSRLLSDRFSAERPKGSFSTLEIQRTEQGDSAMYLCASSLPNRGSRSDTQYFGPGTRLTVL.

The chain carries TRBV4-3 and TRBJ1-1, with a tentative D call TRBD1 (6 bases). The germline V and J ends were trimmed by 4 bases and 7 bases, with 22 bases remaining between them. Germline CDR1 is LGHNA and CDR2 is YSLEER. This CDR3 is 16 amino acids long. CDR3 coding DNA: TGCGCCAGCAGCCCGCAACCCCCGGGGGGGGGCAATGAAGCTTTCTTT. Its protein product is CASSPQPPGGGNEAFF.

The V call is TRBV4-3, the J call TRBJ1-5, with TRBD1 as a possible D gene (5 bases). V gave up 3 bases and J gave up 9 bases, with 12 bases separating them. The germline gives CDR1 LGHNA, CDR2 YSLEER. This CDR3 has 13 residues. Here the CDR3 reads CASSQFSGGPQHF. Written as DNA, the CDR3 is TGCGCCAGCAGCCAGTTTAGTGGGGGGCCCCAGCATTTT.

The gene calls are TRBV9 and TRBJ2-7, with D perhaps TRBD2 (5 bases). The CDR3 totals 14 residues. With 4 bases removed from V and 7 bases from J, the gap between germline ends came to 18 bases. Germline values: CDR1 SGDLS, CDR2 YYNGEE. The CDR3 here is CASSLPPDSGEQYF. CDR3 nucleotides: TGTGCCAGCAGCCTTCCCCCGGACTCGGGGGAGCAGTACTTC.

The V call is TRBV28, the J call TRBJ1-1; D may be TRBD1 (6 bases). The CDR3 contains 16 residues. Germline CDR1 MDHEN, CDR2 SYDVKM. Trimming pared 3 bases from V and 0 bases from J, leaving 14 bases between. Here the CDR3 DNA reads TGTGCCAGCAGTTTGGGGGGCGGACGAGTGAACACTGAAGCTTTCTTT. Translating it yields CASSLGGGRVNTEAFF.

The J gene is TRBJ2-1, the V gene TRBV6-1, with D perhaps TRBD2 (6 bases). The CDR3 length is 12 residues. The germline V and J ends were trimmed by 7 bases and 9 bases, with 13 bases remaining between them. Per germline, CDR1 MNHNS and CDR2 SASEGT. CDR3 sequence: CASNALAAEQFF. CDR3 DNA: TGTGCCAGCAACGCACTAGCTGCTGAGCAGTTCTTC.

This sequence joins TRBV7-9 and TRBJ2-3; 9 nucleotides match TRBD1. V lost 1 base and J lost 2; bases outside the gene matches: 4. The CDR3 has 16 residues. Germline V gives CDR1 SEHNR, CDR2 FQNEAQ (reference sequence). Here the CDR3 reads CASSLGDRDYTDTQYF. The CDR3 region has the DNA TGTGCCAGCAGCTTAGGGGACAGGGATTACACAGATACGCAGTATTTT.

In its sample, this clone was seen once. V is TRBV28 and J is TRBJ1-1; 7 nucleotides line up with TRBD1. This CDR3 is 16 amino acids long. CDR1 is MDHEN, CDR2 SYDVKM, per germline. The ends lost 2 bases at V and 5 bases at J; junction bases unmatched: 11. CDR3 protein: CASSLRGPRGWTEAFF. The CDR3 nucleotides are TGTGCCAGCAGTTTAAGGGGGCCTCGGGGGTGGACTGAAGCTTTCTTT.

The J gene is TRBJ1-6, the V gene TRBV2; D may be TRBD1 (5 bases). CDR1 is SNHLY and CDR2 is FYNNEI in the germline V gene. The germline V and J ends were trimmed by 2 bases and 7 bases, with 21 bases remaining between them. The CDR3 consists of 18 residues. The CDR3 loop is CASSENSLGTRANSPLHF. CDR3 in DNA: TGTGCCAGCAGTGAAAATTCCCTTGGGACGAGGGCCAATTCACCCCTCCACTTT.

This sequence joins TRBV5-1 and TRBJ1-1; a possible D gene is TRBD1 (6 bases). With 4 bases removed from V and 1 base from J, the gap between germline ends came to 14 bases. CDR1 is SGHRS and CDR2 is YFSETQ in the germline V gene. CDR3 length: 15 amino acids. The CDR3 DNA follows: TGCGCCAGCAGCCTAATCACAGGGCCGAACACTGAAGCTTTCTTT. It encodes CASSLITGPNTEAFF.

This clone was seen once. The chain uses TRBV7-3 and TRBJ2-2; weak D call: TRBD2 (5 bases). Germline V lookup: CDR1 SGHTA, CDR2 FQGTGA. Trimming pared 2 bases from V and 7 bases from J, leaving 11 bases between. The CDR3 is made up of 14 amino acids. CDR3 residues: CASSLLSEVGELFF. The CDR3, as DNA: TGTGCCAGCAGCTTACTGTCGGAGGTCGGGGAGCTGTTTTTT.

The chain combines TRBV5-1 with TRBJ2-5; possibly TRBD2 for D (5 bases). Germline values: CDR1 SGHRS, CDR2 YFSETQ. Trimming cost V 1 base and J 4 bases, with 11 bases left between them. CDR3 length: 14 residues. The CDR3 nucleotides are TGCGCCAGCAGCTTGCCTTCGAGGGCAGAGACCCAGTACTTC. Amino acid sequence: CASSLPSRAETQYF. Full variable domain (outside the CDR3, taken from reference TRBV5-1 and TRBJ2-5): KAGVTQTPRYLIKTRGQQVTLSCSPISGHRSVSWYQQTPGQGLQFLFEYFSETQRNKGNFPGRFSGRQFSNSRSEMNVSTLELGDSALYLCASSLPSRAETQYFGPGTRLLVL.

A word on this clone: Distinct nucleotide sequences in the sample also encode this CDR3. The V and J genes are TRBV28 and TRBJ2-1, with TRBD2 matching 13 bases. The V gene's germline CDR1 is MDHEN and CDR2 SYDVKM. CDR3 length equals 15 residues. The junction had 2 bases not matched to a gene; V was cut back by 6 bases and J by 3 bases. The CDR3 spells CASSRTSGSYNEQFF. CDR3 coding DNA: TGTGCCAGCAGCAGGACTAGCGGGAGCTACAATGAGCAGTTCTTC.

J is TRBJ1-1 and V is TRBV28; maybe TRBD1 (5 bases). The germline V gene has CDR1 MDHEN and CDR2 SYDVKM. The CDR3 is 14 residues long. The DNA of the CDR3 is TGTGCTATTTTAGCTCCGGGACCGTCTTATGAAGCTTTCTTT. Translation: CAILAPGPSYEAFF.

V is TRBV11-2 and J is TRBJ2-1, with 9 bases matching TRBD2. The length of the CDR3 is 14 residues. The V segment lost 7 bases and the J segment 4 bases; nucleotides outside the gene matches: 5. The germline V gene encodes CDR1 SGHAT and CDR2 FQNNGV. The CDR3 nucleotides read TGTGCCAGCACCGTAGCGGGAGAATACAATGAGCAGTTCTTC. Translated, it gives CASTVAGEYNEQFF. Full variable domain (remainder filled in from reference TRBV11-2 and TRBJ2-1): EAGVAQSPRYKIIEKRQSVAFWCNPISGHATLYWYQQILGQGPKLLIQFQNNGVVDDSQLPKDRFSAERLKGVDSTLKIQPAKLEDSAVYLCASTVAGEYNEQFFGPGTRLTVL.

For the CDR3, the DNA is TGTGCCAGCACCCTGGGGGGGGCTAATGAAAAACTGTTTTTT. Translating gives CASTLGGANEKLFF. The chain links TRBV7-9 to TRBJ1-4; tentatively, D is TRBD1 (5 bases). V was shortened by 7 bases and J by 3 bases, with 12 bases between the two germline ends. CDR3 length: 14 amino acids. CDR1 and CDR2 from the germline V gene are SEHNR and FQNEAQ (reference sequence).

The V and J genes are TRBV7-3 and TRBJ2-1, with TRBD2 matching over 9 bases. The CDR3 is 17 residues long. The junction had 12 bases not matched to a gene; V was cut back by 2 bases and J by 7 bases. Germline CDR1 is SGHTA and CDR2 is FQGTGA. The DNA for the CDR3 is TGTGCCAGCAGCTTATTTGTCCTAGCGGGATCAAAAAATGAGCAGTTCTTC. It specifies CASSLFVLAGSKNEQFF.

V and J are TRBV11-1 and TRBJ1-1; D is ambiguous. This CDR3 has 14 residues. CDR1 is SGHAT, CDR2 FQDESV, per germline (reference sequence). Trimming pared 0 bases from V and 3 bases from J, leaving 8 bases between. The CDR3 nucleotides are TGTGCCAGCAGCTTAGCTTACAGTTACACTGAAGCTTTCTTT. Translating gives CASSLAYSYTEAFF.

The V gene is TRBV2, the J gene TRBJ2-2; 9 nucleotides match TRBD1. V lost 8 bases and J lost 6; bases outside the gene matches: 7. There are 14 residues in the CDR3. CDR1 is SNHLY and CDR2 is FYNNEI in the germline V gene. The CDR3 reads CASATGGWAGELFF. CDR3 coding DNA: TGTGCCAGCGCTACAGGGGGCTGGGCCGGGGAGCTGTTTTTT.